The clone carrying this TCR beta chain was seen a handful of times. Germline V gene sequence: CDR1 MNHEY, CDR2 SVGAGI. The J segment lost 2 bases and the V segment lost 2 bases, leaving 3 bases of the junction unmatched. This CDR3 contains 15 residues. The data were obtained in a study of human T cells and chemical hapten exposure. The time point here: patch test 1, 2 weeks after DPC sensitization. Treatment specified: therapeutic diphenylcyclopropenone sensitization with weekly scalp DPC. Individual cDNA molecules (in the library) carried attached unique molecular identifiers. TCRdb re-derived calls from the RACE reads in MiXCR, one entry per CDR3 protein. There are more than 80,000 distinct CDR3 sequences in the sample; 7.5% to 9.5% occur only once, and 1.5% to 1.9% lies in the top ten.

This chain uses TRBV6-5 with TRBJ1-1; 9 bases are a match to TRBD1. The source of this sequence is a woman aged 25 to 45 with alopecia areata. Some clones in this sample may be carry-over from other donors' samples. This sample comprised whole blood, obtained in connection with sensitization to the hapten diphenylcyclopropenone (DPC). CDR3 nucleotide sequence: TGTGCCAGCAGTTACACGACAGGGGGAAACACTGAAGCTTTCTTT. This gives the protein CASSYTTGGNTEAFF.